This T cell receptor beta chain was obtained from a study of T cell responses to AZD1222 COVID-19 vaccine. Some clones are missing from TCRdb's copy, which holds only in-frame ones; the method was immunoSEQ multiplex PCR. The table has under 45,000 clones, over 70% seen once; the top ten hold 15% to 20%. Trimming shortened V by 5 bases and J by 4 bases, and 10 bases separated the two germline ends. This CDR3 spans 13 amino acids. Sequences were derived from peripheral blood, sampled 28 days after the second AZD1222 dose. The sequence came from an adult who received the AZD1222 COVID-19 vaccine. The chain carries TRBV12-3 or TRBV12-4 and TRBJ2-3; D is uncertain. In nucleotides, the CDR3 is TGTGCCAGCAGTCTTTCAGGCGCAGATACGCAGTATTTT. Translation: CASSLSGADTQYF.